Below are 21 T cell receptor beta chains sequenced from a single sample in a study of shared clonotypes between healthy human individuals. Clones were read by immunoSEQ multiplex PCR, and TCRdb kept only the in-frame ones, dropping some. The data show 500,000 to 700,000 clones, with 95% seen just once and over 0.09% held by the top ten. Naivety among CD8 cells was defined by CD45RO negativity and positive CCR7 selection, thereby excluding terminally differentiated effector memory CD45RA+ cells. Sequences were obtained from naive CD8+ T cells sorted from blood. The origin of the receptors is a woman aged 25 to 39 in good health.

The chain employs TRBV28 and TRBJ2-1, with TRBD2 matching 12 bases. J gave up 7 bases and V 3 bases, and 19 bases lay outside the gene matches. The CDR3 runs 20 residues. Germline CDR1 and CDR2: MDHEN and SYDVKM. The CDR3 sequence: CASSFPGQIPGLAGENEQFF. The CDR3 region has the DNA TGTGCCAGCAGTTTCCCGGGACAGATACCGGGACTAGCGGGTGAGAATGAGCAGTTCTTC.

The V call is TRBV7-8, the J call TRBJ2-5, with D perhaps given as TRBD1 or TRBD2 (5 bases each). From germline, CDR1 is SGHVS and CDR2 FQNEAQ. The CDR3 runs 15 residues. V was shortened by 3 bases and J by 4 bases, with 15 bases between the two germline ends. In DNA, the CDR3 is TGTGCCAGCAGCTTCTTTCGGGGCACGGGAGAGACCCAGTACTTC. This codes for CASSFFRGTGETQYF. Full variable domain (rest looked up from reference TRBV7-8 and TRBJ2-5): GAGVSQSPRYKVAKRGQDVALRCDPISGHVSLFWYQQALGQGPEFLTYFQNEAQLDKSGLPSDRFFAERPEGSVSTLKIQRTQQEDSAVYLCASSFFRGTGETQYFGPGTRLLVL.

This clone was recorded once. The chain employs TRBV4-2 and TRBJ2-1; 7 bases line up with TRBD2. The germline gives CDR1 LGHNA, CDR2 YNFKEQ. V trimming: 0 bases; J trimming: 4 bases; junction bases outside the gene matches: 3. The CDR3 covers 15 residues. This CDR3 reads CASSQDGGGYNEQFF. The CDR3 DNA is TGTGCCAGCAGCCAAGATGGCGGGGGATACAATGAGCAGTTCTTC.

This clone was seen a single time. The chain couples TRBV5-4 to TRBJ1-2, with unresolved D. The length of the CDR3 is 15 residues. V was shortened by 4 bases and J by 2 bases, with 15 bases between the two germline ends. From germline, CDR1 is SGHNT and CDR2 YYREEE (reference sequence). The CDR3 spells CASSHTHTENYGYTF. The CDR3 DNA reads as TGTGCCAGCAGCCATACCCATACGGAAAACTATGGCTACACCTTC.

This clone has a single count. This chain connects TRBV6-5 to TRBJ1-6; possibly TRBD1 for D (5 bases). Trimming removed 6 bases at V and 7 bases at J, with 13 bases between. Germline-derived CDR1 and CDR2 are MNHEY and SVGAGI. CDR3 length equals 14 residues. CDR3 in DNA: TGTGCCAGCAGCCCCGTGGGGGAGAATTCACCCCTCCACTTT. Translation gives CASSPVGENSPLHF.

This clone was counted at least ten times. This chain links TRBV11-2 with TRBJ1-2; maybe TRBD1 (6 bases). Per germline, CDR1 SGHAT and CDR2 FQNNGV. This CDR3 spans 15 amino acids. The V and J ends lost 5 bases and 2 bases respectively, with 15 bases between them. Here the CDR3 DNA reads TGTGCCAGCAGCCCCGTGGTTACAGGGAACTATGGCTACACCTTC. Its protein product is CASSPVVTGNYGYTF.

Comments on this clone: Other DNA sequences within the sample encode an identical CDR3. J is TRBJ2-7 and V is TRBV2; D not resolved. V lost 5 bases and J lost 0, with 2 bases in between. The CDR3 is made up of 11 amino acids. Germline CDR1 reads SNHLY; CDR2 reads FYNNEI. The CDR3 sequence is CASSPSYEQYF. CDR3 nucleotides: TGTGCCAGCAGTCCCTCCTACGAGCAGTACTTC. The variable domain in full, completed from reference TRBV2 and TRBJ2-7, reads EPEVTQTPSHQVTQMGQEVILRCVPISNHLYFYWYRQILGQKVEFLVSFYNNEISEKSEIFDDQFSVERPDGSNFTLKIRSTKLEDSAMYFCASSPSYEQYFGPGTRLTVT.

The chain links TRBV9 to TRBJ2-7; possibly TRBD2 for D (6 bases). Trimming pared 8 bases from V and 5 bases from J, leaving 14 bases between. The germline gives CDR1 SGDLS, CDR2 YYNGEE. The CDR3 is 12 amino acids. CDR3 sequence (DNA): TGTGCCAGTGGGAGGTTGGCCCACGAGCAGTACTTC. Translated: CASGRLAHEQYF.

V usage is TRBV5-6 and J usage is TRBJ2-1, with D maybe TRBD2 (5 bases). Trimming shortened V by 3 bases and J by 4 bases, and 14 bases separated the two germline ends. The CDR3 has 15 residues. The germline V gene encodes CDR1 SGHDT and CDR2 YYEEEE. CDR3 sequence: CASSWRASRYNEQFF. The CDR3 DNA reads TGTGCCAGCAGCTGGCGGGCTAGCCGGTACAATGAGCAGTTCTTC.

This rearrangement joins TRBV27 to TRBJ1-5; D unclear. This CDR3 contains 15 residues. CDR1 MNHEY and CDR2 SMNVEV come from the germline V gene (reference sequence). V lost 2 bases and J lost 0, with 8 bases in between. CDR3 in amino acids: CASSLVGYSNQPQHF. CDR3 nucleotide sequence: TGTGCCAGCAGTTTAGTGGGGTATAGCAATCAGCCCCAGCATTTT.

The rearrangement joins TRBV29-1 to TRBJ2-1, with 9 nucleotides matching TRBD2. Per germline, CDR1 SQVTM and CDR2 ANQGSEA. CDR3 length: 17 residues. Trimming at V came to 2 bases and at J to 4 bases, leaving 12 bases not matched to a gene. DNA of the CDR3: TGCAGCGTTGAAATGGTAGCGGGAGAAGTAAGTTACAATGAGCAGTTCTTC. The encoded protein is CSVEMVAGEVSYNEQFF.

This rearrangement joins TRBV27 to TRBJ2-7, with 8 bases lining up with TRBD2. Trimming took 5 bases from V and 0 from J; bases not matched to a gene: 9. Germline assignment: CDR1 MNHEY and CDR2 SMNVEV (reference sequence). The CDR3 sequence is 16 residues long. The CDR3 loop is CASSIVAGLSSYEQYF. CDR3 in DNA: TGTGCCAGCAGTATTGTAGCGGGACTCAGCTCCTACGAGCAGTACTTC.

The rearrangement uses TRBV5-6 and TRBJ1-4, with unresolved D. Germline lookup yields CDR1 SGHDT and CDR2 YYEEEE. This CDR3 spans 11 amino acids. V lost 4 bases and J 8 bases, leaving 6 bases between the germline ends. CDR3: CASSGGEKLFF. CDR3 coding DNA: TGTGCCAGCAGCGGAGGCGAAAAACTGTTTTTT.

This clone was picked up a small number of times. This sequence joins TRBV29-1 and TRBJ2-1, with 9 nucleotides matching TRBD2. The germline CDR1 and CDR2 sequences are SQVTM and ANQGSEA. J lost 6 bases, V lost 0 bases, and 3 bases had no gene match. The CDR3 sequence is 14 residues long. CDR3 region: CSVEDGGRVNEQFF. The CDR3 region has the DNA TGCAGCGTTGAAGATGGCGGGAGGGTCAATGAGCAGTTCTTC.

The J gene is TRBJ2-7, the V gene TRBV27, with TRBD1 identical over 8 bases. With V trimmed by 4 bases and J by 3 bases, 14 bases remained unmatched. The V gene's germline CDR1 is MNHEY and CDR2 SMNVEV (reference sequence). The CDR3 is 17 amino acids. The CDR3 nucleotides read TGTGCCAGCAGTTCAGGTGGGACAGGTGGCCACAGCTACGAGCAGTACTTC. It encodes CASSSGGTGGHSYEQYF.

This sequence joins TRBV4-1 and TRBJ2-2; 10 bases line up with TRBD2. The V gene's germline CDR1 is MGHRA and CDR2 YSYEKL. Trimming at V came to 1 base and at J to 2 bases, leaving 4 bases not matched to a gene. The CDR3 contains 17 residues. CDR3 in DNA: TGCGCCAGCAGCCAAGGGCTAGCGGGAGTAAACACCGGGGAGCTGTTTTTT. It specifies CASSQGLAGVNTGELFF.

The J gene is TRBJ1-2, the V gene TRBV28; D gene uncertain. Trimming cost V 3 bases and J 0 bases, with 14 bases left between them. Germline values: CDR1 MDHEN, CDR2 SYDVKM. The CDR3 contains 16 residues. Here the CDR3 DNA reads TGTGCCAGCAGTTTGGTTCGGTACACATCTAACTATGGCTACACCTTC. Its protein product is CASSLVRYTSNYGYTF.

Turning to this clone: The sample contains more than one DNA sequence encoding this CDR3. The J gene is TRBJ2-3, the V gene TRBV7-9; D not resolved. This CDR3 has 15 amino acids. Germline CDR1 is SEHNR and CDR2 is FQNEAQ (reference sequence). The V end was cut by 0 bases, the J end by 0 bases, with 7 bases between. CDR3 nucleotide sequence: TGTGCCAGCAGCTTAGCGACGGGTAGCACAGATACGCAGTATTTT. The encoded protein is CASSLATGSTDTQYF. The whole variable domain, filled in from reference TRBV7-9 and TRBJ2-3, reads DTGVSQNPRHKITKRGQNVTFRCDPISEHNRLYWYRQTLGQGPEFLTYFQNEAQLEKSRLLSDRFSAERPKGSFSTLEIQRTEQGDSAMYLCASSLATGSTDTQYFGPGTRLTVL.

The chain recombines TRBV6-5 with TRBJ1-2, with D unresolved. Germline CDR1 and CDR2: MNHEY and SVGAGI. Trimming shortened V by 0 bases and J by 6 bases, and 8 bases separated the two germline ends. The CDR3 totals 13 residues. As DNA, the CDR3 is TGTGCCAGCAGTTACTCGACCATAAATGGCTACACCTTC. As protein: CASSYSTINGYTF.

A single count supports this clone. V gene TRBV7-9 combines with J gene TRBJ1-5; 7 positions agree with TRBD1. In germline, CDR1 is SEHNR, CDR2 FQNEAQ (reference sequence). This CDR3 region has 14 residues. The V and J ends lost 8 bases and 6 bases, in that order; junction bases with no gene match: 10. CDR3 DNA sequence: TGTGCCAGCTCGGCAGGGGGTCAGGGTCAGCCCCAGCATTTT. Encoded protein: CASSAGGQGQPQHF.

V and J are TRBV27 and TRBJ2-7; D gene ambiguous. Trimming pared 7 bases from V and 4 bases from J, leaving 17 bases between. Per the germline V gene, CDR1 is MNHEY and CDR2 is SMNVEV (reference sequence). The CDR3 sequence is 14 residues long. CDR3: CASKPDELEYEQYF. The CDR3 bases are TGTGCCAGCAAACCCGACGAGCTGGAATACGAGCAGTACTTC.